The 31 T cell receptor beta chains below all came from one sample that was sequenced in a study of T cells in Graves' hyperthyroidism and ophthalmopathy (dated by TCRdb to the late 2010s). Libraries were built with multiplex PCR. The instrument given in TCRdb is Illumina HiSeq 2000. TCR beta CDR3 regions were amplified from RNA transcripts. The TCR CDR3 was subjected to a first round of RT-PCR using the HTBI primer set and the Qiagen OneStep RT-PCR kit. TCRdb took the public reads, trimmed them with fastp at Q25, ran MiXCR for clone calling and kept in-frame beta chains. Identical CDR3 protein sequences are pooled into one entry, listed with their most common genes and DNA. Within this sample are a few hundred thousand distinct CDR3 sequences, with 35% to 55% of them counted one time only. The biggest ten clones account for around 7.7% of the sample. Sequencing used peripheral blood or thyroid tissue (not recorded which). Every receptor here comes from a woman aged 18-29 years with Graves' hyperthyroidism.

The chain is built from TRBV6-4 and TRBJ2-7, with TRBD1 identical over 11 bases. The V gene's germline CDR1 is MRHNA and CDR2 SNTAGT. V gave up 5 bases and J gave up 3 bases; unmatched junction bases: 6. The CDR3 loop spans 15 amino acids. CDR3 protein: CASSYGDRGYYEQYF. The CDR3, as DNA: TGTGCCAGCAGTTACGGGGACAGGGGGTACTACGAGCAGTACTTC.

This clonotype was detected only a few times. The J gene is TRBJ2-7, the V gene TRBV30, with 10 bases aligning to TRBD1. Germline-derived CDR1 and CDR2 are GTSNPN and SVGIG (reference sequence). This CDR3 has 13 amino acids. V shed 5 bases, J shed 4 bases, and the junction held 5 bases outside the gene matches. CDR3 bases: TGTGCCTGGGGGGGACAGGGGACTTACGAGCAGTACTTC. Its translation is CAWGGQGTYEQYF.

Comment on this clonotype: This may come from a read error, since a much larger clone is one base off. The chain couples TRBV4-3 to TRBJ2-7; D is possibly TRBD1 or TRBD2 (6 bases each). The V gene lost 1 base and the J gene lost 9 bases, with 16 bases spanning the gap. CDR1 is LGHNA and CDR2 is YSLEER in the germline V gene. The CDR3 has 14 amino acids. This CDR3 is CASSQAKRGVGQYF. The CDR3 region has the DNA TGCGCCAGCAGCCAAGCCAAAAGGGGGGTCGGGCAGTACTTC.

This chain links TRBV20-1 with TRBJ1-6, with 7 bases matching TRBD1. From germline, CDR1 is DFQATT and CDR2 SNEGSKA (reference sequence). The CDR3 covers 14 residues. The ends lost 1 base at V and 9 bases at J; junction bases unmatched: 6. The CDR3 sequence is CSARALGQRSPLHF. The CDR3 DNA sequence: TGCAGTGCTAGAGCCTTGGGACAGCGTTCACCCCTCCACTTT.

A note on this clonotype: The conserved phenylalanine or tryptophan is not found at the CDR3 terminus, so this likely reflects a read error. The DNA is omitted, as the CDR3 cannot be located on it reliably, and the CDR3 follows TCRdb's listing. The chain links TRBV20-1 to TRBJ1-6. CDR1 and CDR2 from the germline V gene are DFQATT and SNEGSKA (reference sequence). The length of the CDR3 is 8 amino acids, counting both ends. This CDR3 reads CSGKEDAS.

This clonotype appeared a few times. The chain joins TRBV6-6 to TRBJ2-2; D gene unclear. The germline CDR1 and CDR2 sequences are MNHNY and SVGAGI (reference sequence). Trimming removed 0 bases at V and 1 base at J, with 6 bases between. This CDR3 contains 15 residues. The chain's CDR3 is CASSYSTQNTGELFF. In DNA, the CDR3 is TGTGCCAGCAGTTACTCGACACAGAACACCGGGGAGCTGTTTTTT.

The chain's CDR3 is CASSSVPNEGLGSTEAFF. The CDR3 coding sequence is TGTGCCAGCAGCTCGGTCCCCAACGAGGGGCTCGGGAGCACTGAAGCTTTCTTT. This chain links TRBV5-4 with TRBJ1-1; a possible D gene is TRBD1 (5 bases). From germline, CDR1 is SGHNT and CDR2 YYREEE (reference sequence). This CDR3 has 18 amino acids. The V end lost 3 bases, the J end lost 4 bases, and 25 bases lay between the germline ends.

On this clonotype itself: This may come from a read error, since a much larger clone is one base off. The chain carries TRBV5-1 and TRBJ2-7; D may correspond to TRBD1 or TRBD2 (6 bases each). The CDR3 sequence is 15 residues long. V lost 4 bases, J lost 3 bases, and 17 bases lay in between. The germline V gene encodes CDR1 SGHRS and CDR2 YFSETQ. The CDR3 here is CASSHSTGADYEQYF. The DNA for the CDR3 is TGCGCCAGCAGCCACTCCACGGGGGCCGACTACGAGCAGTACTTC.

The chain combines TRBV29-1 with TRBJ2-7; possible D gene TRBD2, 7 bases. The CDR3 has 12 residues. V was pared by 8 bases and J by 3 bases, with 14 bases between. CDR1 is SQVTM, CDR2 ANQGSEA, per germline. Here the CDR3 DNA reads TGCAGCAAAGCAGGGGACTACTACGAGCAGTACTTC. This translates into CSKAGDYYEQYF.

This clonotype was found many times. The rearrangement links TRBV4-2 to TRBJ1-1; the D is unclear. V lost 1 base and J 5 bases, leaving 8 bases between the germline ends. The V gene's germline CDR1 is LGHNA and CDR2 YNFKEQ. This CDR3 is 13 amino acids long. DNA for the CDR3: TGTGCCAGCAGCCAAGGAAAGTGGACTGAAGCTTTCTTT. It specifies CASSQGKWTEAFF.

This chain joins TRBV10-1 and TRBJ2-1; 8 bases map to TRBD2. The CDR3 extends over 15 amino acids. CDR1 is WNHNN, CDR2 SYGVQD, per germline (reference sequence). V gave up 3 bases and J gave up 6 bases; unmatched junction bases: 7. DNA of the CDR3: TGCGCCAGCAGTGATTTGCGCGGGAGGCTCAATGAGCAGTTCTTC. It yields the protein CASSDLRGRLNEQFF.

The CDR3 region is CATSDVPGQGSAEAFF. The DNA of the CDR3 is TGTGCCACCAGTGACGTACCGGGACAGGGGAGCGCTGAAGCTTTCTTT. The chain links TRBV24-1 to TRBJ1-1; TRBD1 aligns across 10 bases. This CDR3 has 16 residues. Germline V CDR1 and CDR2: KGHDR, SFDVKD. Trimming cost V 4 bases and J 6 bases; bases outside gene matches: 10.

The CDR3 loop reads CASSIRGGNEKLFF. CDR3 sequence (DNA): TGTGCCAGCAGTATTCGGGGGGGTAATGAAAAACTGTTTTTT. V and J are TRBV27 and TRBJ1-4; the D gene is possibly TRBD1 (5 bases). The V end lost 5 bases, the J end lost 4 bases, and 11 bases lay between the germline ends. The CDR3 has 14 residues. Germline V gene data show CDR1 as MNHEY and CDR2 as SMNVEV (reference sequence).

V and J are TRBV12-3 or TRBV12-4 and TRBJ2-5; TRBD1 agrees at 7 bases. The ends lost 6 bases at V and 2 bases at J; junction bases unmatched: 12. The CDR3 is 16 residues long. The CDR3 bases are TGTGCCAGCAGCGATGTGGTTGGCAGGGGGCAAGAGACCCAGTACTTC. Amino acids: CASSDVVGRGQETQYF.

This clonotype appeared many times. V usage is TRBV7-9 and J usage is TRBJ1-2; no definite D call. The germline V gene encodes CDR1 SEHNR and CDR2 FQNEAQ (reference sequence). The CDR3 totals 12 residues. V dropped 2 bases and J dropped 6 bases, with 7 bases sitting between them. The CDR3 DNA sequence: TGTGCCAGCAGCTTAAGGCGAGATGGCTACACCTTC. Protein product: CASSLRRDGYTF.

The genes are TRBV19 and TRBJ2-3; D might be TRBD2 (6 bases). Germline CDR1 and CDR2: LNHDA and SQIVND (reference sequence). V was pared by 4 bases and J by 5 bases, with 19 bases between. This CDR3 is 16 amino acids long. The CDR3 sequence is CASSRKAGPRGDTQYF. For the CDR3, the DNA is TGTGCCAGTAGTAGAAAAGCGGGCCCCCGGGGAGATACGCAGTATTTT.

DNA for the CDR3: TGTGCCATCAGTTCCGACAGGTCCTACTATGGCTACACCTTC. Translation gives CAISSDRSYYGYTF. The chain joins TRBV10-3 to TRBJ1-2; the D gene is possibly TRBD1 (6 bases). In germline, CDR1 is ENHRY, CDR2 SYGVKD. The CDR3 has 14 residues. Trimming removed 5 bases from V and 3 bases from J, with 13 bases in between.

The sample holds many counts of this clonotype. The chain employs TRBV7-2 and TRBJ2-5, with D perhaps matching TRBD2 (5 bases). V was pared by 8 bases and J by 1 base, with 11 bases between. The CDR3 extends over 13 amino acids. CDR1 is SGHTA and CDR2 is FQGNSA in the germline V gene. CDR3 sequence reads: CASAFRGQETQYF. CDR3 in DNA: TGTGCCAGCGCGTTTCGGGGCCAAGAGACCCAGTACTTC.

There are many counts of this clonotype. V is TRBV20-1 and J is TRBJ2-7, with 14 positions matching TRBD2. V shed 1 base, J shed 2 bases, and the junction held 7 bases outside the gene matches. Germline V gene lookup returns CDR1 DFQATT and CDR2 SNEGSKA (reference sequence). The CDR3 runs 17 residues. The DNA for the CDR3 is TGCAGTGCTAGAGGGGGGACTAGCGGGAGAGGGCCCTACGAGCAGTACTTC. Translation: CSARGGTSGRGPYEQYF.

On this clonotype: At one of its ends the junction is not consistent with the germline gene, which may arise from a read error. This chain links TRBV4-3 with TRBJ2-2; D is possibly TRBD1 or TRBD2 (5 bases each). CDR1 is LGHNA and CDR2 is YSLEER in the germline V gene. The CDR3 totals 14 residues. CDR3 sequence reads: CASSQDGGIGQLFF. The CDR3 region has the DNA TGCGCCAGCAGCCAAGATGGGGGTATCGGGCAGCTGTTTTTT.

The V call is TRBV7-6, the J call TRBJ2-3, with D possibly TRBD2 on 6 matching bases. The CDR3 spans 16 residues. CDR1 is SGHVS, CDR2 FNYEAQ, per germline. Trimming removed 5 bases from V and 7 bases from J, with 22 bases in between. CDR3 amino acids: CASSPKGLGRSNTQYF. CDR3 in DNA: TGTGCCAGCAGCCCCAAAGGGCTCGGGAGATCAAATACGCAGTATTTT.

This clonotype was seen many times. The V call is TRBV11-1, the J call TRBJ2-5; TRBD1 or TRBD2 may be the D gene (5 bases each). With 2 bases removed from V and 9 bases from J, the gap between germline ends came to 19 bases. The CDR3 contains 15 residues. The germline V gene encodes CDR1 SGHAT and CDR2 FQDESV (reference sequence). As DNA, the CDR3 is TGTGCCAGCAGCTTACGCCCCGGGACGGTAGCTGCCCAGTACTTC. Translated: CASSLRPGTVAAQYF.

Regarding this clonotype: A clone one base away is much larger, so this may be a read error. This chain joins TRBV7-3 and TRBJ2-7; D might be TRBD1 (5 bases). The V and J ends lost 8 bases and 4 bases respectively, with 24 bases between them. The CDR3 sequence is 16 residues long. Looked up from germline, CDR1 is SGHTA and CDR2 is FQGTGA. For the CDR3, the DNA is TGTGCCAGCGGCATAGTTCCCTCGGTACAGGTGTACGAGCAGTACTTC. It encodes CASGIVPSVQVYEQYF.

The V and J genes are TRBV29-1 and TRBJ1-3; possibly TRBD1 for D (5 bases). Trimming left V 8 bases short and J 0 bases short, with 14 bases between. The CDR3 extends over 14 amino acids. Germline V gene sequence: CDR1 SQVTM, CDR2 ANQGSEA. The CDR3 is CSLTGTGSGNTIYF. In nucleotides, the CDR3 is TGCAGCTTGACTGGGACGGGCTCTGGAAACACCATATATTTT.

This clonotype was recorded at least ten times. The chain has TRBV5-1 and TRBJ1-5; a possible D gene is TRBD1 (5 bases). Germline V CDR1 and CDR2: SGHRS, YFSETQ. The CDR3 sequence is 15 residues long. V lost 1 base and J lost 7, with 15 bases in between. The CDR3 DNA reads TGCGCCAGCAGCTTGTCGGGGGATTTGAGCCAGCCCCAGCATTTT. Its protein is CASSLSGDLSQPQHF.

This clonotype was seen many times. The genes are TRBV11-2 and TRBJ1-1; D gene unclear. With 3 bases removed from V and 4 bases from J, the gap between germline ends came to 6 bases. Germline V gene data show CDR1 as SGHAT and CDR2 as FQNNGV. There are 12 residues in the CDR3. CDR3 nucleotide sequence: TGTGCCAGCAGCTTCTTGTCCACTGAAGCTTTCTTT. It specifies CASSFLSTEAFF.

The chain carries TRBV7-9 and TRBJ2-7; the match to TRBD2 covers 16 bases. The CDR3 length is 15 residues. CDR1 and CDR2 from the germline V gene are SEHNR and FQNEAQ (reference sequence). The ends lost 5 bases at V and 9 bases at J; junction bases unmatched: 7. CDR3 in amino acids: CASSPGTSGRAGQYF. CDR3 DNA: TGTGCCAGCAGCCCGGGGACTAGCGGGAGGGCCGGGCAGTACTTC.

This clonotype was seen at least ten times. The chain combines TRBV7-9 with TRBJ2-7, with unresolved D. There are 13 residues in the CDR3. CDR1 is SEHNR and CDR2 is FQNEAQ in the germline V gene (reference sequence). V was clipped by 7 bases and J by 5 bases, with 15 bases between them. Written as DNA, the CDR3 is TGTGCCAGCACCCACCGCGCCGGGCACGAGCAGTACTTC. Protein: CASTHRAGHEQYF. The full variable domain, its missing parts supplied by reference TRBV7-9 and TRBJ2-7, is DTGVSQNPRHKITKRGQNVTFRCDPISEHNRLYWYRQTLGQGPEFLTYFQNEAQLEKSRLLSDRFSAERPKGSFSTLEIQRTEQGDSAMYLCASTHRAGHEQYFGPGTRLTVT.

The rearrangement links TRBV9 to TRBJ2-1, with D hard to call. Trimming took off 2 bases at V and 6 bases at J, with 15 bases between the two ends. The CDR3 runs 15 residues. Germline CDR1 SGDLS, CDR2 YYNGEE. CDR3 DNA sequence: TGTGCCAGCAGCGTTTTGGTCGAGATCCCCAATGAGCAGTTCTTC. Translating it yields CASSVLVEIPNEQFF.

As regards this clonotype: In this CDR3 the conserved last residue, phenylalanine or tryptophan, is missing, so a read error is likely. No DNA is shown, since the ends of the CDR3 on it are uncertain; the CDR3 is the one TCRdb lists. This rearrangement joins TRBV20-1 to TRBJ1-1. CDR1 and CDR2 (germline): DFQATT, SNEGSKA (reference sequence). The CDR3 is 8 amino acids in total, end residues counted. CDR3 sequence: CSAPDAVS.

As concerns this clonotype: A much larger clone is a single base away; this may be a read error. The chain employs TRBV5-1 and TRBJ2-5; D gene unclear. This CDR3 has 13 amino acids. CDR1 is SGHRS and CDR2 is YFSETQ in the germline V gene. Trimming took 4 bases from V and 5 from J, leaving 12 bases between them. The CDR3 coding sequence is TGCGCCAGCAGCCCAGAATTAGTTGAGACCCAGTACTTC. Residues: CASSPELVETQYF. The variable domain in full, completed from reference TRBV5-1 and TRBJ2-5, reads KAGVTQTPRYLIKTRGQQVTLSCSPISGHRSVSWYQQTPGQGLQFLFEYFSETQRNKGNFPGRFSGRQFSNSRSEMNVSTLELGDSALYLCASSPELVETQYFGPGTRLLVL.